This TCR beta chain was profiled in a study of human T cells and chemical hapten exposure. Overall study: The study lasted 20 to 25 weeks, and patients were dosed weekly with diphenylcyclopropenone on the scalp throughout.

The CDR3 is made up of 12 amino acids. The V segment lost 6 bases and the J segment 3 bases; nucleotides outside the gene matches: 2. Germline lookup yields CDR1 MNHEY and CDR2 SVGEGT. TCRdb called the RACE reads again in MiXCR, with one record for every CDR3 protein. The data contain 80,000 to 100,000 distinct CDR3 sequences, 9.3% of them singletons. Time point indicated: patch test 2, 6 weeks after DPC sensitization. Indicated treatment: therapeutic diphenylcyclopropenone sensitization with weekly scalp DPC. This clonotype appeared many times. The receptor was isolated from a woman in her 40s with alopecia areata. Some clones in this sample may be carry-over from other donors' samples. This chain links TRBV6-2 or TRBV6-3 with TRBJ2-7; TRBD2 matches 7 bases. The source material was whole blood, sampled in connection with sensitization to the hapten diphenylcyclopropenone (DPC). In DNA form, the CDR3 reads TGTGCCAGCAGCCGGACTAGCTACGAGCAGTACTTC. It is translated as CASSRTSYEQYF.